A selection of T cell receptor beta chains follows, all from one sample in a study of T cell responses to AZD1222 COVID-19 vaccine. The data were produced by immunoSEQ multiplex PCR, yet TCRdb's version contains in-frame clones alone and is incomplete. The repertoire holds 130,000 or so clones, with 90% as singletons. Sequences were derived from peripheral blood, sampled on day 0 of AZD1222 vaccination. These receptors originate from an adult in good health. The CDR3 runs from the conserved cysteine through the conserved F or W. Fields, in order: V gene, J gene, D gene, clone size, CDR3 DNA, CDR3 protein. D genes are given only for firm matches. Rows may omit the clone size; those that give it use once, few, many or a size class.

V: TRBV28
J: TRBJ2-5
D: -
size: -
DNA: TGTGCCAGCAGTTTACCCACGGGGGAGGCAGAGACCCAGTACTTC
CDR3: CASSLPTGEAETQYF

V: TRBV11-1
J: TRBJ2-5
D: -
size: once
DNA: TGTGCCAGCAGCTCAAAACTCCGGACCGACGCAGAGACCCAGTACTTC
CDR3: CASSSKLRTDAETQYF

V: TRBV24-1
J: TRBJ1-1
D: -
size: -
DNA: TGTGCCACCAGTGATTACAGGTACACTGAAGCTTTCTTT
CDR3: CATSDYRYTEAFF

V: TRBV4-3
J: TRBJ2-3
D: TRBD1
size: few
DNA: TGCGCCAGCAGCCAACTTCAGGGGGAAGCAGATACGCAGTATTTT
CDR3: CASSQLQGEADTQYF

V: TRBV2
J: TRBJ1-6
D: -
size: -
DNA: TGTGCCAGCTGTGGGGGGGGGAGCTCCTATAATTCACCCCTCCACTTT
CDR3: CASCGGGSSYNSPLHF

V: TRBV6-5
J: TRBJ2-5
D: TRBD1
size: -
DNA: TGTGCCAGCAGTTTTTTTCCCGGGACAGCTAAAGAGACCCAGTACTTC
CDR3: CASSFFPGTAKETQYF

V: TRBV5-4
J: TRBJ1-2
D: TRBD1
size: -
DNA: TGTGCCAGCAGCCCCATGGGACAGAGTAATGGCTACACCTTC
CDR3: CASSPMGQSNGYTF

V: TRBV27
J: TRBJ2-7
D: TRBD1
size: -
DNA: TGTGCCAGCAGCTTAGCGACAGGGGGTACCTACGAGCAGTACTTC
CDR3: CASSLATGGTYEQYF

V: TRBV6-6
J: TRBJ1-4
D: TRBD1
size: -
DNA: TGTGCCAGCAGCCCCCAAGGGGGCGCAGGGGAAAAACTGTTTTTT
CDR3: CASSPQGGAGEKLFF

V: TRBV6-1
J: TRBJ2-5
D: -
size: few
DNA: TGTGCCAGCAGTGAAGCGCAACTGGGACAAGAGACCCAGTACTTC
CDR3: CASSEAQLGQETQYF

V: TRBV24-1
J: TRBJ2-1
D: -
size: -
DNA: TGTGCCACCTCCTCGCGGAATTACAATGAGCAGTTCTTC
CDR3: CATSSRNYNEQFF

V: TRBV28
J: TRBJ2-7
D: -
size: -
DNA: TGTGCCAGCAGTTTTCCCCGGGCAGGGAGCTCCTACGAGCAGTACTTC
CDR3: CASSFPRAGSSYEQYF

V: TRBV9
J: TRBJ2-7
D: -
size: -
DNA: TGTGCCAGCAGCGTAGGTGTGGACACCTACGAGCAGTACTTC
CDR3: CASSVGVDTYEQYF

V: TRBV28
J: TRBJ1-6
D: TRBD1
size: -
DNA: TGTGCCAGCAGTCCCTCGACAGGGCTGAATTCACCCCTCCACTTT
CDR3: CASSPSTGLNSPLHF

V: TRBV15
J: TRBJ2-7
D: -
size: -
DNA: TGTGCCACCAGTGATCGGGACAACTCCTACGAGCAGTACTTC
CDR3: CATSDRDNSYEQYF

V: TRBV10-2
J: TRBJ1-5
D: TRBD1
size: -
DNA: TGCGCCAGCAGCGGAACAGGGGGCGGAAGACAGCCCCAGCATTTT
CDR3: CASSGTGGGRQPQHF

V: TRBV7-2
J: TRBJ2-3
D: -
size: -
DNA: TGTGCCAGCAGCTTGGGGTCCCGGGAGGATACGCAGTATTTT
CDR3: CASSLGSREDTQYF

V: TRBV7-2
J: TRBJ2-7
D: -
size: -
DNA: TGTGCCAGCAGCTTTTCAGGGGGGGCGACCTACGAGCAGTACTTC
CDR3: CASSFSGGATYEQYF

V: TRBV19
J: TRBJ1-3
D: -
size: -
DNA: TGTGCCAGTAGTGCAGTATGGATGTCATTCTCTGGAAACACCATATATTTT
CDR3: CASSAVWMSFSGNTIYF

V: TRBV9
J: TRBJ1-2
D: -
size: once
DNA: TGTGCCAGCAGCGTAGACCCCAGTAACTATGGCTACACCTTC
CDR3: CASSVDPSNYGYTF

V: TRBV28
J: TRBJ2-5
D: -
size: -
DNA: TGTGCCGGGGGACGTGGGGGGCTACAAGAGACCCAGTACTTC
CDR3: CAGGRGGLQETQYF

V: TRBV6-6
J: TRBJ1-3
D: -
size: -
DNA: TGTGCCAGCAGTTATGTGAACACCATATATTTT
CDR3: CASSYVNTIYF

V: TRBV7-9
J: TRBJ1-4
D: -
size: once
DNA: TGTGCCAGCAGTTTGTCCGGGGGGCAGGAAAAACTGTTTTTT
CDR3: CASSLSGGQEKLFF

V: TRBV23-1
J: TRBJ1-6
D: -
size: -
DNA: TGCGCCAGCACCCTGAGAAATTCACCCCTCCACTTT
CDR3: CASTLRNSPLHF

V: TRBV7-3
J: TRBJ1-2
D: TRBD1
size: once
DNA: TGTGCCAGCAGCTCGACAGGGGGCGAAGCCTATGGCTACACCTTC
CDR3: CASSSTGGEAYGYTF

V: TRBV29-1
J: TRBJ1-1
D: -
size: -
DNA: TGCAGCGGATCGGACGAGAACACTGAAGCTTTCTTT
CDR3: CSGSDENTEAFF

V: TRBV3-1/TRBV3-2
J: TRBJ2-3
D: TRBD2
size: -
DNA: TGTGCCAGCAGCCAAGGGGGAGTGGGGAGGGAAGATACGCAGTATTTT
CDR3: CASSQGGVGREDTQYF

V: TRBV4-3
J: TRBJ2-7
D: -
size: -
DNA: TGCGCCAGCAGCCAAGTTGGCAGGGGTTACGAGCAGTACTTC
CDR3: CASSQVGRGYEQYF

V: TRBV6-1
J: TRBJ2-4
D: TRBD2
size: -
DNA: TGTGCCAGCAGTGAATCGGGAGGGGCCAAAAACATTCAGTACTTC
CDR3: CASSESGGAKNIQYF

V: TRBV9
J: TRBJ2-3
D: -
size: -
DNA: TGTGCCAGCAGCCCTGGGGGTTCAGATACGCAGTATTTT
CDR3: CASSPGGSDTQYF

V: TRBV7-2
J: TRBJ1-5
D: -
size: once
DNA: TGTGCCAGCAGTTCGGTCCAGGGCAGACGGCAGCCCCAGCATTTT
CDR3: CASSSVQGRRQPQHF